These 18 T cell receptor beta chains were all obtained from the same sample, sequenced in a study of post-analysis software for immune sequencing data. Whole-study results and caveats: Controls showed lower frequencies than patients for roughly five TRBV segments, and TRBV5-6, TRBV5-1 and TRBV20-1 were among these.

These receptors' targets are unknown. Prepared TCR beta cDNA libraries contained unique molecular identifiers. TCRdb itself ran the PCR reads through MiXCR, one entry per CDR3 protein. The table includes roughly 800,000 distinct CDR3 sequences, 46% detected once. Sequenced sample: blood. Receptor source: a girl under 18 with multiple sclerosis.

This chain uses TRBV24-1 with TRBJ2-3; D is uncertain. Germline loops: CDR1 KGHDR, CDR2 SFDVKD. Trimming stripped 0 bases from V and 1 base from J, with 4 bases between. The CDR3 is 14 amino acids. In nucleotides, the CDR3 is TGTGCCACCAGTGATTTGACCGGCACAGATACGCAGTATTTT. It is translated as CATSDLTGTDTQYF.

The J gene is TRBJ2-7, the V gene TRBV6-1; possibly TRBD1 or TRBD2 for D (5 bases each). Germline V gene sequence: CDR1 MNHNS, CDR2 SASEGT. V gave up 1 base and J gave up 7 bases, with 23 bases separating them. CDR3 size: 17 residues. CDR3: CASSEVLGRPAGNEQYF. Written as DNA, the CDR3 is TGTGCCAGCAGTGAAGTACTGGGACGTCCCGCTGGCAATGAGCAGTACTTC.

This chain links TRBV20-1 with TRBJ2-7; a possible D gene is TRBD1 (5 bases). The ends were cut back, 6 bases at V and 4 bases at J, with 13 bases in the middle. The CDR3 runs to 12 residues. CDR1 DFQATT and CDR2 SNEGSKA come from the germline V gene (reference sequence). The CDR3 DNA reads TGCAGTGCAAGGGAAGGGGAATACGAGCAGTACTTC. This sequence encodes CSAREGEYEQYF.

This sequence joins TRBV7-2 and TRBJ2-1, with D possibly being TRBD2 (5 bases). Germline V lookup: CDR1 SGHTA, CDR2 FQGNSA. The CDR3 is 17 amino acids. V was pared by 0 bases and J by 1 base, with 13 bases between. CDR3 in amino acids: CASSLAQSGYSYNEQFF. The DNA of the CDR3 is TGTGCCAGCAGCTTAGCGCAGAGCGGTTATTCCTACAATGAGCAGTTCTTC.

V gene TRBV12-3 or TRBV12-4 combines with J gene TRBJ2-7; possible D gene TRBD1, 6 bases. Trimming removed 0 bases at V and 7 bases at J, with 22 bases between. The CDR3 is made up of 17 amino acids. CDR3 sequence (DNA): TGTGCCAGCAGTTTAGCGCCACCGGGACACCCCCCGGATGAGCAGTACTTC. As protein: CASSLAPPGHPPDEQYF.

This rearrangement joins TRBV3-1 to TRBJ1-2, with D tentatively TRBD1 (5 bases). The CDR3 contains 17 residues. Trimming removed 1 base from V and 1 base from J, with 16 bases in between. Germline V CDR1 and CDR2: LGHDT, YNNKEL (reference sequence). The DNA for the CDR3 is TGTGCCAGCAGCCAAGTAGCAGGGACCTCGGGTAACTATGGCTACACCTTC. This sequence encodes CASSQVAGTSGNYGYTF.

This clonotype has more than one count but fewer than ten. DNA of the CDR3: TGCGCCAGCAGCCAAGGTGACGGATGGGAGACCCAGTACTTC. It specifies CASSQGDGWETQYF. The chain carries TRBV5-1 and TRBJ2-5; D gene unclear. This CDR3 spans 14 amino acids. Germline assignment: CDR1 SGHRS and CDR2 YFSETQ. V was shortened by 4 bases and J by 5 bases, with 15 bases between the two germline ends.

This clonotype appeared a few times. The V call is TRBV7-3, the J call TRBJ1-1, with a weak D call TRBD1 (6 bases). Germline V gene data show CDR1 as SGHTA and CDR2 as FQGTGA. The V end was cut by 0 bases, the J end by 3 bases, with 11 bases between. This CDR3 contains 15 residues. In DNA form, the CDR3 reads TGTGCCAGCAGCTTAACGGCCGGGGGCTACACTGAAGCTTTCTTT. It yields the protein CASSLTAGGYTEAFF. The full variable domain, rest sourced from reference TRBV7-3 and TRBJ1-1, is GAGVSQTPSNKVTEKGKYVELRCDPISGHTALYWYRQSLGQGPEFLIYFQGTGAADDSGLPNDRFFAVRPEGSVSTLKIQRTERGDSAVYLCASSLTAGGYTEAFFGQGTRLTVV.

The chain employs TRBV3-1 and TRBJ1-1; D call uncertain. The CDR3 is 15 amino acids. The V and J ends lost 2 bases and 1 base respectively, with 11 bases between them. Germline CDR1 LGHDT, CDR2 YNNKEL (reference sequence). CDR3 sequence (DNA): TGTGCCAGCAGCCAAACCCCCGGACCGAACACTGAAGCTTTCTTT. Protein sequence: CASSQTPGPNTEAFF. Full variable domain (outside the CDR3, taken from reference TRBV3-1 and TRBJ1-1): DTAVSQTPKYLVTQMGNDKSIKCEQNLGHDTMYWYKQDSKKFLKIMFSYNNKELIINETVPNRFSPKSPDKAHLNLHINSLELGDSAVYFCASSQTPGPNTEAFFGQGTRLTVV.

The table lists this clonotype with many counts. The chain combines TRBV20-1 with TRBJ1-2; no firm D call. Looked up from germline, CDR1 is DFQATT and CDR2 is SNEGSKA (reference sequence). The CDR3 is 16 amino acids. V lost 6 bases and J 2 bases, leaving 22 bases between the germline ends. The CDR3 DNA reads TGCAGTGCCCCCACGCTATCACCGACCTCAAACTATGGCTACACCTTC. Translating it yields CSAPTLSPTSNYGYTF.

This chain connects TRBV20-1 to TRBJ1-5; D gene ambiguous. This CDR3 has 14 residues. The V end lost 1 base, the J end lost 1 base, and 8 bases lay between the germline ends. In germline, CDR1 is DFQATT, CDR2 SNEGSKA (reference sequence). CDR3 nucleotide sequence: TGCAGTGCTAGAGGGGCTCCAAGCAATCAGCCCCAGCATTTT. This translates into CSARGAPSNQPQHF.

This clonotype showed up just a few times. At one end the junction does not follow the germline gene, possibly because of a read error. The chain is built from TRBV7-7 and TRBJ2-3, with 10 bases identical to TRBD2. CDR1 and CDR2 (germline): SSHAT, FNYEAQ (reference sequence). The CDR3 spans 16 residues. The CDR3 DNA reads TGTGCTAGCAGCTCCCGCCCTAGCGGGAGATCAGATACGCAGTATTTT. Translated, it gives CASSSRPSGRSDTQYF. The whole variable domain, remainder taken from reference TRBV7-7 and TRBJ2-3, is GAGVSQSPRYKVTKRGQDVTLRCDPISSHATLYWYQQALGQGPEFLTYFNYEAQPDKSGLPSDRFSAERPEGSISTLTIQRTEQRDSAMYRCASSSRPSGRSDTQYFGPGTRLTVL.

The CDR3 nucleotides are TGCGCCAGCAGCCAAGCCCGAGGCGCAGATACGCAGTATTTT. As protein: CASSQARGADTQYF. The chain combines TRBV4-3 with TRBJ2-3, with D unresolved. The CDR3 runs 14 residues. Per germline, CDR1 LGHNA and CDR2 YSLEER. Trimming pared 1 base from V and 4 bases from J, leaving 9 bases between.

In its sample, this clonotype was seen a few times. The V and J genes are TRBV5-1 and TRBJ2-1; D gene uncertain. This CDR3 region has 16 residues. The ends were cut back, 5 bases at V and 1 base at J, with 16 bases in the middle. CDR1 is SGHRS and CDR2 is YFSETQ in the germline V gene. The CDR3 here is CASSSGGFGSYNEQFF. The DNA for the CDR3 is TGCGCCAGCAGTTCCGGTGGTTTTGGGTCCTACAATGAGCAGTTCTTC.

With respect to this clonotype: An end of the junction differs from the germline gene, which may be a read error. This chain links TRBV12-3 or TRBV12-4 with TRBJ2-3; tentatively, D is TRBD2 (5 bases). This CDR3 comprises 14 residues. CDR3 sequence reads: CASSLRGSTDAQYF. CDR3 DNA: TGTGCCAGCAGTTTACGGGGTAGCACAGATGCGCAGTATTTT.

This clonotype was seen a handful of times. This chain connects TRBV9 to TRBJ2-1, with a tentative D call TRBD2 (6 bases). The germline CDR1 and CDR2 sequences are SGDLS and YYNGEE. The CDR3 sequence is 15 residues long. V shed 0 bases and J shed 0 bases, with 7 bases lying between them. CDR3 in amino acids: CASSVAGDSYNEQFF. CDR3 coding DNA: TGTGCCAGCAGCGTAGCGGGGGACTCCTACAATGAGCAGTTCTTC.

This clonotype was seen only a few times. The chain links TRBV29-1 to TRBJ2-5, with 11 bases lining up with TRBD1. Matching the DNA end better, TRBJ2-4 makes the J call doubtful. The CDR3 is 13 residues long. Germline values: CDR1 SQVTM, CDR2 ANQGSEA. The CDR3 loop reads CSAGQGAHDIQYF. The CDR3 coding sequence is TGCAGCGCCGGACAGGGGGCGCATGACATTCAGTACTTC.

The chain is built from TRBV6-5 and TRBJ1-2, with 7 bases identical to TRBD1. CDR1 is MNHEY and CDR2 is SVGAGI in the germline V gene. J lost 7 bases, V lost 6 bases, and 8 bases had no gene match. This CDR3 comprises 13 residues. The CDR3 loop is CASRIDRVAGYTF. In nucleotides, the CDR3 is TGTGCCAGCAGAATCGACAGGGTGGCTGGCTACACCTTC.